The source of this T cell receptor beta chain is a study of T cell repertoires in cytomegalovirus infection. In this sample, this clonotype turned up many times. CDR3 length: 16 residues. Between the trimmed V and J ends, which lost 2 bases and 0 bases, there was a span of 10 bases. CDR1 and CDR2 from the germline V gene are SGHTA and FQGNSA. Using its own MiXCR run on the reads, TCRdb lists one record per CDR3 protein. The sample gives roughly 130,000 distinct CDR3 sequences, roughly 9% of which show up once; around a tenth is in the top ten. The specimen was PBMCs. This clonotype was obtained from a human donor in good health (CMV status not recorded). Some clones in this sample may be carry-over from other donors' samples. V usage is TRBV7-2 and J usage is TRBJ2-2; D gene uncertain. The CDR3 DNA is TGTGCCAGCAGCTTACTTATAGCAGCGAACACCGGGGAGCTGTTTTTT. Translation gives CASSLLIAANTGELFF.